This TCR beta chain was recovered during a study of shared clonotypes between healthy human individuals. Study summary: The donor pool was made up of two women and three men aged 18 to 49.

Study results and caveats: Naive CD4 clonotypes overlapped across a handful of donors at approximately 4.5%.

With respect to this clone: The antigen is unknown.

Positive CCR7 selection of CD45RO-negative cells yielded the naive CD8 cells, and terminally differentiated effector memory CD45RA+ cells were excluded. Every donor, a Caucasian adult, lived in Nashville, Tennessee. CDR1 MDHEN and CDR2 SYDVKM come from the germline V gene. V lost 5 bases, J lost 4 bases, and 6 bases stayed unmatched. The CDR3 is 14 amino acids. Every immunoSEQ plate was one replicate of a subset's evenly spread DNA. Profiling relied on immunoSEQ multiplex PCR, and the TCRdb table lists in-frame clones only, not all of them. The sample records approximately 2,200,000 clones, 85% to 95% being singletons.

The source is a man between 18 and 35 years old in good health. Some clones in this sample may be carry-over from other donors' samples. The specimen was naive CD8+ T cells from PBMCs. V gene TRBV28 combines with J gene TRBJ2-7; 9 nucleotides align to TRBD2. The CDR3 nucleotides read TGTGCCAGCAGTCTCCGACTAGCGGTATACGAGCAGTACTTC. This translates into CASSLRLAVYEQYF. The full variable domain, completed using reference TRBV28 and TRBJ2-7, is DVKVTQSSRYLVKRTGEKVFLECVQDMDHENMFWYRQDPGLGLRLIYFSYDVKMKEKGDIPEGYSVSREKKERFSLILESASTNQTSMYLCASSLRLAVYEQYFGPGTRLTVT.